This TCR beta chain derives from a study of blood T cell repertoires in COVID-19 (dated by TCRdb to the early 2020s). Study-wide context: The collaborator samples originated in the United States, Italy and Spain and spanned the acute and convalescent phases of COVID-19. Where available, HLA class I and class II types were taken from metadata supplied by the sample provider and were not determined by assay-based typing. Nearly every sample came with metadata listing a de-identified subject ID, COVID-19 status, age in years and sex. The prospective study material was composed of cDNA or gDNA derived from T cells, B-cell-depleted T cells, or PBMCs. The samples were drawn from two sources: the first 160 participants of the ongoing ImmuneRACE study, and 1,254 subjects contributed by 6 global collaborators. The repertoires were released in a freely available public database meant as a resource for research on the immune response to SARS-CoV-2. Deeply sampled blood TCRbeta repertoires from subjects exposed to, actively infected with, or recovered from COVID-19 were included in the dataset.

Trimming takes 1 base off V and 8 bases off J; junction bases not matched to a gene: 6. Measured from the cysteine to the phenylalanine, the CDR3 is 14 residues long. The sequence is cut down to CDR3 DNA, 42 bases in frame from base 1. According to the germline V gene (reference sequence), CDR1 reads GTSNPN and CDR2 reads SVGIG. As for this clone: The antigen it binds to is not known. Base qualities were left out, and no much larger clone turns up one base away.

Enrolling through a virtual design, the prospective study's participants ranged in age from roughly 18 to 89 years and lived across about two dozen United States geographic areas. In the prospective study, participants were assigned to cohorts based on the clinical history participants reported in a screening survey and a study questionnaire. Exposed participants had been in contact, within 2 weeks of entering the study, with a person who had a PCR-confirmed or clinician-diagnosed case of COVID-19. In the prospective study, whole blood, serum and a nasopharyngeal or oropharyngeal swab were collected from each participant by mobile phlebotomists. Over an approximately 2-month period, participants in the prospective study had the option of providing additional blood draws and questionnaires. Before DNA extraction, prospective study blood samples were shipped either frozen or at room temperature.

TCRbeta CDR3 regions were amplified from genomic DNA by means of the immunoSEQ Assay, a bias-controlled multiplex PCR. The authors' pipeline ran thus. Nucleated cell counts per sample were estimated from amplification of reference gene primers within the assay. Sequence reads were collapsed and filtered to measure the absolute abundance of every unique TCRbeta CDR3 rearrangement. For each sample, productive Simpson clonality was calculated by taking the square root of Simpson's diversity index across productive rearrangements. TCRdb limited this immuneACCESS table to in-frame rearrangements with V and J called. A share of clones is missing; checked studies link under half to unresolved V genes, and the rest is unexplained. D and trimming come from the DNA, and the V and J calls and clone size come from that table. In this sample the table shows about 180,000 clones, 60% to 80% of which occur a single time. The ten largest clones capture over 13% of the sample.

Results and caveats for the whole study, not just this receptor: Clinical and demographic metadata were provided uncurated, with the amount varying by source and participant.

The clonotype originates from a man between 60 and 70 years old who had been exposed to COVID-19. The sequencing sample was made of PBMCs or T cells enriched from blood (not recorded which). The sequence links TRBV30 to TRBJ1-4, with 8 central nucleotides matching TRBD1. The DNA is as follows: TGTGCCTGGAGTGCCGGACAGGGCGGCGAAAAACTGTTTTTT. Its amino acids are CAWSAGQGGEKLFF.